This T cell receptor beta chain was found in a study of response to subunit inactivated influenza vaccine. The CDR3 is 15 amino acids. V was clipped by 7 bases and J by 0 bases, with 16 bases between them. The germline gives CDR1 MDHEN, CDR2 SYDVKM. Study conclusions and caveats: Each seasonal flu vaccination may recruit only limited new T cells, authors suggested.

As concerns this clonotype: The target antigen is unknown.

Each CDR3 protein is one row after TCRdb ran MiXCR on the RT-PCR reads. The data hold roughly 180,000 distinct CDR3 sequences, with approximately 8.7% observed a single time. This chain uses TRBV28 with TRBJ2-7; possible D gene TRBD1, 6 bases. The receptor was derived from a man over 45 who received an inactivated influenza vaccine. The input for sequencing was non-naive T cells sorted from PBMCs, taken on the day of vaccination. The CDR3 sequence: CASTQGQQSSYEQYF. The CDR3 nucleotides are TGTGCCAGCACCCAAGGACAGCAAAGCTCCTACGAGCAGTACTTC.